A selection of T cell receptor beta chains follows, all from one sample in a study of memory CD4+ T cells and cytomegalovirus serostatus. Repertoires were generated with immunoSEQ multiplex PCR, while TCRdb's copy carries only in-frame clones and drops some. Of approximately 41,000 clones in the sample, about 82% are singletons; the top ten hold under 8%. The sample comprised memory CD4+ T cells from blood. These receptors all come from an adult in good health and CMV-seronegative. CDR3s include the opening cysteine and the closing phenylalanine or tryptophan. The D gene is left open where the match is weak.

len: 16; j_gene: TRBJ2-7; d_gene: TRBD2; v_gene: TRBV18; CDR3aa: CASSLSSGGSSYEQYF
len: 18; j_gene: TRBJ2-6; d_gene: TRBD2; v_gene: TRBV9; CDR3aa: CASSVGTSGNSGANVLTF
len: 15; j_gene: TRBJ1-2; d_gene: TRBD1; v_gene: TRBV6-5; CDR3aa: CASSYAPGQNYGYTF
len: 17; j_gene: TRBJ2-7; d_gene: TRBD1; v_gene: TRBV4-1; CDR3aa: CASSQDPQGDRLREQYF
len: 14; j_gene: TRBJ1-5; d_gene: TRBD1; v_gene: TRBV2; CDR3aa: CASSRDRGYQPQHF
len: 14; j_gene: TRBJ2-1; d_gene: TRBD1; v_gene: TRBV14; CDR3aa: CASSLRDRPNEQFF
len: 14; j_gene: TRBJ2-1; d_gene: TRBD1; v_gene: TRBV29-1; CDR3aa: CSVRGTGAKNEQFF
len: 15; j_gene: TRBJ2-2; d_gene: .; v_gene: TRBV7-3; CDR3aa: CASSHGGARTGELFF
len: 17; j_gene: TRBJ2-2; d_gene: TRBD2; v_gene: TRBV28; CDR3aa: CASSPIESGRETGELFF
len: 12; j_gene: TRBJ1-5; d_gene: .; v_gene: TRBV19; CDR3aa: CASTQRGLGLDF
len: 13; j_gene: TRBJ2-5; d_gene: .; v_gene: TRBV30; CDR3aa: CAWSVTSGETQYF
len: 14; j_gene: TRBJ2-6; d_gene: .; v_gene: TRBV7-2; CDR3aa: CASSLRSGANVLTF
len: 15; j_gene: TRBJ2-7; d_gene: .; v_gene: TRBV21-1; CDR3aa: CASSKESRQDYEQYF
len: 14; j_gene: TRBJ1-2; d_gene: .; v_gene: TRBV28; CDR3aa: CASSSLGLGLGYTF
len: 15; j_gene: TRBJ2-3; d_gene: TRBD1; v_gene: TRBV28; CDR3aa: CASFTRDRGTDTQYF
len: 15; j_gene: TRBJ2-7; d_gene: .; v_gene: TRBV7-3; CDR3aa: CASSLEGGSPYEQYF
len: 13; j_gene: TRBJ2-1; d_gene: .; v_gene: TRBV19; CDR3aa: CASSPTQGYEQFF
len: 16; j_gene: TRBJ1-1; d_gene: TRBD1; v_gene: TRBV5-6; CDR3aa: CASSFGTGGGNTEAFF
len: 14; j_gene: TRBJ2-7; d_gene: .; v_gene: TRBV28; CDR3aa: CASSPPGLAYEQYF
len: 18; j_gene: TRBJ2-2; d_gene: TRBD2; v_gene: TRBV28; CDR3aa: CASSWASGRAANTGELFF
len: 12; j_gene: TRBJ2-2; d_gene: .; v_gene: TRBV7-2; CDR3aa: CASSLIPGELFF
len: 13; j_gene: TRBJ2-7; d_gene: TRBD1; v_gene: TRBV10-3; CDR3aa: CAISRDSDYEQYF
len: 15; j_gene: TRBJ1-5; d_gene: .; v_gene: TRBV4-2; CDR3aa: CASSHQRGGPQPQHF
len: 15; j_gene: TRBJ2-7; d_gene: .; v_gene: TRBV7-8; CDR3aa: CASSLTGGARYEQYF
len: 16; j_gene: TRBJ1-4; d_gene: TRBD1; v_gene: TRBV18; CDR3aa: CASSPRRTGGNEKLFF
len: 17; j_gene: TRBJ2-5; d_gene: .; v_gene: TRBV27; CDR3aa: CAISPTPGPPTEETQYF
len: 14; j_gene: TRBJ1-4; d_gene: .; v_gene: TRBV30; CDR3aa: CACPKTGFGEKLFF
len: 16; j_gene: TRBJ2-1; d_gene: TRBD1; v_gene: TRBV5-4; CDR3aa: CASSLGGTGARHEQFF
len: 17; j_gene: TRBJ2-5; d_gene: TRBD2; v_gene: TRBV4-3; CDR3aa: CASSQGVAGGLQETQYF
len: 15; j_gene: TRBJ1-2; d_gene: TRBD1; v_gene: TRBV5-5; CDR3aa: CASSRDRDTNYGYTF
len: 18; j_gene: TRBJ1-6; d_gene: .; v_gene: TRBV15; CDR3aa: CATSRDPPGASRNSPLHF
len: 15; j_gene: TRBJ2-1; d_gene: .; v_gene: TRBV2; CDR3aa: CASSVQGGSYNEQFF
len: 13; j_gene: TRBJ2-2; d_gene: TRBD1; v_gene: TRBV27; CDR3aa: CASSPLGTERLFF
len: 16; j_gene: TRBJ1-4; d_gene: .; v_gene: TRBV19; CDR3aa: CASSIPGTGTNEKLFF
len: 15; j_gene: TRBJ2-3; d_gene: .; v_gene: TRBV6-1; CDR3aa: CASSEVSGRTDTQYF
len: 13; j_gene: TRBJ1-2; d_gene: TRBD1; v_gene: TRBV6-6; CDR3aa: CASNTGQGYGYTF